A selection of T cell receptor beta chains follows, all from one sample in a study of CD8 T cells in ankylosing spondylitis. TCRdb fed the 5' RACE reads into MiXCR, producing one record per CDR3 protein. The data show about 89,000 distinct CDR3 sequences, around 25% seen once. Sample: blood, either unsorted or a sorted T cell fraction (not recorded which). Source of these receptors: a male donor with ankylosing spondylitis or in good health (not recorded which). Each CDR3 is given without its conserved first and last residue.

v_call,j_call,cdr3_aa
TRBV9,TRBJ2-3,ASTGLLGTDTQY
TRBV29-1,TRBJ2-2,SVEGTGARTGELF
TRBV5-6,TRBJ2-3,ASMDPGQGADTQY
TRBV20-1,TRBJ2-3,SARRGASTDTQY
TRBV7-2,TRBJ1-1,ASSTKMGGGTEAF
TRBV29-1,TRBJ2-5,SVPGPGEETQY
TRBV27,TRBJ2-7,ASSLSIKSYEQY
TRBV7-3,TRBJ2-1,ASSQGPAVEQF
TRBV20-1,TRBJ1-6,SPKGGKGNSPLH
TRBV5-1,TRBJ2-1,ASSLAQGNNEQF
TRBV29-1,TRBJ1-2,SVSSGYT
TRBV5-1,TRBJ2-3,ASSLGDSTDTQY
TRBV29-1,TRBJ2-1,SVPGLAAYNEQF
TRBV20-1,TRBJ1-4,SAAPGGQGEKLF
TRBV4-2,TRBJ1-2,ASSQGRRGRIGGYT
TRBV6-6,TRBJ1-1,ASVETTEAF
TRBV25-1,TRBJ2-1,ASSDYGGRRNNEQF
TRBV7-9,TRBJ1-2,ASSLALTAPRYGYT
TRBV5-1,TRBJ1-5,ASSLEGHPYQPQH
TRBV18,TRBJ2-7,ASSAAGTGRYEQY
TRBV20-1,TRBJ2-7,SARQGGRDEQY
TRBV29-1,TRBJ1-4,SVDTGAAYNEKLF
TRBV5-4,TRBJ2-5,ASSLDRTGGETQY
TRBV19,TRBJ1-2,ASSDGQDYGYT
TRBV18,TRBJ2-7,ASSPTDYSYEQY
TRBV29-1,TRBJ2-5,SVVGDRGPETQY
TRBV7-2,TRBJ1-2,ASSLGGAGYT
TRBV5-6,TRBJ2-7,ASSAGAVFYEQY
TRBV7-2,TRBJ2-2,ASSLGPNGQNGELF
TRBV7-8,TRBJ1-2,ASSLAQQGNHGYT
TRBV20-1,TRBJ2-5,SARIRGAQETQY
TRBV7-2,TRBJ1-5,ASSLQAGRYSNQPQH
TRBV12-3/TRBV12-4,TRBJ2-2,ASSKDRGNTGELF
TRBV7-6,TRBJ1-5,ASSPRDSNQPQH
TRBV7-6,TRBJ2-5,ASSLAPAGIETQY
TRBV6-1,TRBJ1-2,ASSPVGQGFGYT
TRBV14,TRBJ2-4,ASSQDRGDIQY
TRBV7-9,TRBJ1-1,ASSLESVNTEAF
TRBV7-3,TRBJ2-3,ASSLRFASTDTQY
TRBV5-1,TRBJ1-2,ASSNNRGEVYT
TRBV5-1,TRBJ1-5,ASSYDGVSGNQPQH
TRBV27,TRBJ2-1,ASSLRLAAYNEQF
TRBV4-1,TRBJ1-5,ASSAGTGSTQPQH
TRBV20-1,TRBJ2-7,SADLAGISYEQY
TRBV2,TRBJ2-5,ASSEQTGLEETQY
TRBV18,TRBJ2-3,ASSPEAGADTQY
TRBV5-6,TRBJ2-3,ASSKPSTDTQY
TRBV24-1,TRBJ2-1,ATSETSSYNEQF
TRBV11-2,TRBJ2-5,ASSVEETQY
TRBV6-6,TRBJ2-5,ASRKETQY